This is a list of T cell receptor beta chains from one sample in a study of OX40 agonist ivuxolimab in advanced cancers. TCRdb's table, derived via immunoSEQ multiplex PCR, lists solely in-frame clones and lacks some. The data contain around 62,000 clones, around nine tenths of them singletons. The sequencing used CD4+ or CD8+ T cells sorted from blood, collected in a trial of the OX40 agonist ivuxolimab. The receptors were sampled from an adult with an advanced solid tumor such as melanoma, head and neck, liver or kidney cancer. The CDR3 runs from the conserved cysteine through the conserved F or W. Fields, in order: V gene, clone size, D gene, J gene, CDR3 DNA, CDR3 protein. D genes are given only for firm matches. Clone size, where shown, is once, few, many, or a class for clones that have expanded.

TRBV6-1	.	.	TRBJ2-3	TGTGCCAGCAGTGAAGGACCCACAGATACGCAGTATTTT	CASSEGPTDTQYF
TRBV4-3	.	.	TRBJ2-3	TGCGCCAGCAGCCAAGAATTAGGGACGTCCACAGATACGCAGTATTTT	CASSQELGTSTDTQYF
TRBV4-3	.	TRBD1	TRBJ1-3	TGCGCCAGCAGCCAAAAGGGGGCGGGAAACACCATATATTTT	CASSQKGAGNTIYF
TRBV6-6	.	TRBD1	TRBJ2-7	TGTGCCAGCAGCCCCCCCCGGGACAGGGGGACCTACGAGCAGTACTTC	CASSPPRDRGTYEQYF
TRBV7-9	once	TRBD1	TRBJ2-7	TGTGCCAGCAGCCCCCTAGACAGGGGACTTCTACACTTC	CASSPLDRGLLHF
TRBV6-6	.	.	TRBJ1-1	TGTGCCAGCAGTTACTCGAGAGGCCGGATGAACACTGAAGCTTTCTTT	CASSYSRGRMNTEAFF
TRBV18	.	TRBD1	TRBJ2-4	TGTGCCAGCTCACCCGAAGCTTCGACAGGGATTAAAAACATTCAGTACTTC	CASSPEASTGIKNIQYF
TRBV15	.	.	TRBJ2-7	TGTGCCACCAGCAGAGATTCTGCCCAGGGCGAATACTACGAGCAGTACTTC	CATSRDSAQGEYYEQYF
TRBV5-6	.	TRBD1	TRBJ1-2	TGTGCCAGCAGGCCGACAGGGCTTAATGGCTACACCTTC	CASRPTGLNGYTF
TRBV7-2	once	TRBD2	TRBJ2-5	TGTGCCAGCAGCCCGATAGCGGGAGGCTCCCAAGAGACCCAGTACTTC	CASSPIAGGSQETQYF
TRBV7-6	.	TRBD1	TRBJ1-4	TGTGCCAGCAGCTTAGGGACAGGGGCGAATGAAAAACTGTTTTTT	CASSLGTGANEKLFF
TRBV9	.	.	TRBJ2-1	TGTGCCAGCAGCGTAGATAATGAGCAGTTCTTC	CASSVDNEQFF
TRBV4-3	.	.	TRBJ1-2	TGCGCCAGCAGCCAAGAGAGGGCTGGTGGCTACACCTTC	CASSQERAGGYTF
TRBV28	.	.	TRBJ2-7	TGTGCCAGCAGTTTACCTGGGCCGGGACAACACTACGAGCAGTACTTC	CASSLPGPGQHYEQYF
TRBV9	.	.	TRBJ2-1	TGTGCCAGCAGCGATGGACTAAGTCCCCACAATGAGCAGTTCTTC	CASSDGLSPHNEQFF
TRBV5-3	.	.	TRBJ2-4	TGTGCCAGAAGCTTGGATCTCCGGGTAGCCAAAAACATTCAGTACTTC	CARSLDLRVAKNIQYF
TRBV5-1	.	.	TRBJ2-2	TGCGCCAGCAGCTTGGCCCTTGGGAGTCCCGACACCGGGGAGCTGTTTTTT	CASSLALGSPDTGELFF
TRBV5-1	.	TRBD1	TRBJ2-5	TGCGCCAGCAGCTTGGGGCCAGGGGGAGAGACCCAGTACTTC	CASSLGPGGETQYF
TRBV27	.	.	TRBJ1-1	TGTGCCAGCACCCTGGCTGGGGGCCACACTGAAGCTTTCTTT	CASTLAGGHTEAFF
TRBV9	.	TRBD2	TRBJ2-2	TGTGCCAGCAGCCACGGGACTACAACCGGGGAGCTGTTTTTT	CASSHGTTTGELFF
TRBV6-6	.	.	TRBJ1-2	TGTGCCAGCAGTTCAAACCTACCCGGGGACGGAGGCTACACCTTC	CASSSNLPGDGGYTF
TRBV27	.	TRBD2	TRBJ2-2	TGTGCCAGCAGCTCCACCGGGCGGGAGGGGAACACCGGGGAGCTGTTTTTT	CASSSTGREGNTGELFF
TRBV5-5	.	.	TRBJ2-1	TGTGCCAGCAGCTTCCCGACCAACCCCAATGAGCAGTTCTTC	CASSFPTNPNEQFF
TRBV7-2	.	.	TRBJ2-7	TGTGCCAGCAGCCGAAACTTATGGGGGGCGGACAGGCAGTACTTC	CASSRNLWGADRQYF
TRBV5-1	.	.	TRBJ2-4	TGCGCCAGCAGCTTGGTACAGGCCCCAGGGGAAAACATTCAGTACTTC	CASSLVQAPGENIQYF
TRBV5-1	.	TRBD1	TRBJ1-2	TGCGCCAGCAGGATGGGGACAGTCGGAACAGTTAACTATGGCTACACCTTC	CASRMGTVGTVNYGYTF
TRBV4-1	.	.	TRBJ1-5	TGCGCCAGCAGCCAAGAAGCCACAGGGACCTTAAGTCAGCCCCAGCATTTT	CASSQEATGTLSQPQHF
TRBV5-4	.	TRBD1	TRBJ2-5	TGTGCCAGCAGCTTGAGTGTTGGGACACGACAGGGCGGAGAGACCCAGTACTTC	CASSLSVGTRQGGETQYF
TRBV11-3	.	.	TRBJ1-1	TGTGCCAGCAGCTTAGATGCAGCAGGAGAAGCTTTCTTT	CASSLDAAGEAFF
TRBV18	.	.	TRBJ2-5	TGTGCCAGCTCACCAGAGGCGGGAGAGACCCAGTACTTC	CASSPEAGETQYF
TRBV2	once	TRBD1	TRBJ2-1	TGTGCCAGCAGTAAAGGACAGGGCTCAACGGGTGAGCAGTTCTTC	CASSKGQGSTGEQFF
TRBV29-1	.	.	TRBJ2-3	TGCAGCGTTGTACTTAGCGGAGGGTTGAGCACAGATACGCAGTATTTT	CSVVLSGGLSTDTQYF